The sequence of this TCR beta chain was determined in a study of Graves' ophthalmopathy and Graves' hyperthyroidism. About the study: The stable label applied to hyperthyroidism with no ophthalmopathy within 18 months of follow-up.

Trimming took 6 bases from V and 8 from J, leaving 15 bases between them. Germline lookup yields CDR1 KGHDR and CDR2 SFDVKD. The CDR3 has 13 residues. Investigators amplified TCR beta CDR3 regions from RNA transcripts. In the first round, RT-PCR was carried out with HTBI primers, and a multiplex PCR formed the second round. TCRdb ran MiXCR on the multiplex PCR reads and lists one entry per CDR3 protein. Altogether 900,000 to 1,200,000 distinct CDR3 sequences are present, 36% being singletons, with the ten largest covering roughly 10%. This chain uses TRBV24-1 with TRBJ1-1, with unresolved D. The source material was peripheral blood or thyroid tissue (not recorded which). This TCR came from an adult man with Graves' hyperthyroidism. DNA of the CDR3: TGTGCCACCAGTTCCTTCGGGTACGCCGAAGCTTTCTTT. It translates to CATSSFGYAEAFF.